The subject of this entry is one T cell receptor beta chain. The data were obtained in a study of identical twins. The trim removed 3 bases at V and 3 bases at J, leaving 5 bases unmatched. The CDR3 contains 15 residues. CDR1 and CDR2 from the germline V gene are MNHEY and SVGAGI. A universal primer site arose from template switching, and cDNA bore unique molecular identifiers. Each CDR3 protein gets one entry after TCRdb re-called the 5' RACE reads with MiXCR. The sample lists more than 1.5 million distinct CDR3 sequences; about 31% were seen once. The material sequenced was cord blood. This chain uses TRBV6-5 with TRBJ2-4; 7 nucleotides agree with TRBD2. The sequence came from a newborn girl in good health. Here the CDR3 DNA reads TGTGCCAGCAGTTATATATCGGGGGGCAAAAACATTCAGTACTTC. The encoded protein is CASSYISGGKNIQYF.